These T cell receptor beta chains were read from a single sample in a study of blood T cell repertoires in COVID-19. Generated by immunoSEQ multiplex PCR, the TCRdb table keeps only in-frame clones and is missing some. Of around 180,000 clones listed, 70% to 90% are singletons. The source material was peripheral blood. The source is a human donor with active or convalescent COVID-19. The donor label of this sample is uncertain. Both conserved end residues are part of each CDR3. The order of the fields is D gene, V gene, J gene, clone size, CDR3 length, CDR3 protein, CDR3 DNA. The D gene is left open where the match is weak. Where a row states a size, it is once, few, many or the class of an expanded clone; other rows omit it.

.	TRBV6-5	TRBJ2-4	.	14	CASSTTSWASSQYF	TGTGCCAGCAGTACAACTTCCTGGGCCAGCAGTCAGTACTTC
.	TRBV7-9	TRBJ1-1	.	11	CASSLASEAFF	TGTGCCAGCAGCTTAGCCTCTGAAGCTTTCTTT
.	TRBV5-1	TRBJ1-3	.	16	CASSSLSGDSGNTIYF	TGCGCCAGCAGCTCCCTGTCAGGGGACTCTGGAAACACCATATATTTT
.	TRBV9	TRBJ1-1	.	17	CASSVVPNRSPNTEAFF	TGTGCCAGCAGCGTAGTCCCTAACAGGAGCCCTAACACTGAAGCTTTCTTT
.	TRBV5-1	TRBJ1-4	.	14	CASSLEGANEKLFF	TGCGCCAGCAGCTTGGAAGGGGCTAATGAAAAACTGTTTTTT
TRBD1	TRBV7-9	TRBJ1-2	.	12	CASTSRQGGYTF	TGTGCCAGCACCTCGCGACAGGGCGGCTACACCTTC
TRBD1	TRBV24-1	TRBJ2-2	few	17	CATSDPTTGSATGELFF	TGTGCCACCAGTGACCCTACGACAGGGTCGGCCACCGGGGAGCTGTTTTTT
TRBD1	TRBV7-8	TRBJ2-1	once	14	CASSLRQGYNEQFF	TGTGCCAGCAGCCTAAGACAGGGGTACAATGAGCAGTTCTTC
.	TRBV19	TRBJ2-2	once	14	CASRVAANTGELFF	TGTGCCAGCAGGGTGGCTGCGAACACCGGGGAGCTGTTTTTT
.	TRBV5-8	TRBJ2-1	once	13	CASSLAGINEQFF	TGTGCCAGCAGCTTGGCCGGGATCAATGAGCAGTTCTTC
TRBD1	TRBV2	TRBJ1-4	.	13	CASRTGIGEKLFF	TGTGCCAGCAGGACAGGGATTGGAGAAAAACTGTTTTTT
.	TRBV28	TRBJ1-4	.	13	CASSWQVNEKLFF	TGTGCCAGCAGTTGGCAGGTTAATGAAAAACTGTTTTTT
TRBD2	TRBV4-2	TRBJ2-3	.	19	CASSQELRLGIAGTDTQYF	TGTGCCAGCAGCCAAGAATTGCGTTTAGGGATAGCGGGAACAGATACGCAGTATTTT
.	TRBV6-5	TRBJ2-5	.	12	CASSGLEGTQYF	TGTGCCAGCAGCGGGCTTGAGGGGACCCAGTACTTC
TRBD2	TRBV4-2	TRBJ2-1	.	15	CASSQDTGGYNEQFF	TGTGCCAGCAGCCAAGATACGGGGGGGTACAATGAGCAGTTCTTC
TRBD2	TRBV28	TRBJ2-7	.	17	CASSSKLAGGPSYEQYF	TGTGCCAGCAGTTCCAAACTAGCGGGAGGGCCGTCCTACGAGCAGTACTTC
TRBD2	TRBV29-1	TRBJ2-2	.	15	CSAQTSGITWGELFF	TGCAGCGCCCAGACTAGCGGGATAACTTGGGGGGAGCTGTTTTTT
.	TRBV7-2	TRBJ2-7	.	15	CASSLQSGGVYEQYF	TGTGCCAGCAGCCTCCAGTCTGGAGGGGTCTACGAGCAGTACTTC
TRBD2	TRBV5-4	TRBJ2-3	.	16	CASSPQLAGVSDTQYF	TGTGCCAGCAGCCCCCAACTAGCGGGAGTATCAGATACGCAGTATTTT
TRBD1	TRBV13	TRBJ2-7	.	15	CASSPFQGATPEQYF	TGTGCCAGCAGCCCCTTTCAGGGGGCTACCCCAGAGCAGTACTTC
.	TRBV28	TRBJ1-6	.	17	CASSLYGGDRNNSPLHF	TGTGCCAGCAGTTTATACGGGGGTGACAGAAATAATTCACCCCTCCACTTT
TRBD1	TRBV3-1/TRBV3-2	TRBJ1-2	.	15	CASSEVPGQNYGYTF	TGTGCCAGCAGTGAGGTCCCGGGACAGAACTATGGCTACACCTTC
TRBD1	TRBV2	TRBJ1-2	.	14	CASSGQGVFLGYTF	TGTGCCAGCAGTGGACAGGGGGTATTTTTGGGCTACACCTTC
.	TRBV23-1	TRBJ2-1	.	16	CASSQTPRGRYNEQFF	TGCGCCAGCAGTCAAACCCCCAGGGGTCGATACAATGAGCAGTTCTTC
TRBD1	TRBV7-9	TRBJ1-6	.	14	CASRPRTGKSPLHF	TGTGCCAGCAGACCTAGGACAGGGAAATCACCCCTCCACTTT
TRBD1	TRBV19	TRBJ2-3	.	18	CASERASTGGFSPDTQYF	TGTGCCAGCGAGAGGGCCTCCACAGGGGGCTTCTCCCCAGATACGCAGTATTTT
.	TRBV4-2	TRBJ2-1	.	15	CASSQDPYSSNEQFF	TGTGCCAGCAGCCAAGACCCTTACAGTTCCAATGAGCAGTTCTTC
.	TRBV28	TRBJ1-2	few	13	CASSLGAKYGYTF	TGTGCCAGCAGTTTGGGGGCCAAATATGGCTACACCTTC
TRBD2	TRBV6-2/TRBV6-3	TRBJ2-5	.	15	CASSYTGGPEETQYF	TGTGCCAGCAGTTATACGGGGGGGCCGGAGGAGACCCAGTACTTC
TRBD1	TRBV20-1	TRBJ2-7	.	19	CSASALGQGPTRLPYEQYF	TGCAGTGCTAGTGCCCTTGGACAGGGACCTACCCGACTACCCTACGAGCAGTACTTC
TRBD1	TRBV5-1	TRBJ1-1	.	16	CASSHTPGGGNTEAFF	TGCGCCAGCAGCCATACTCCAGGGGGAGGGAACACTGAAGCTTTCTTT
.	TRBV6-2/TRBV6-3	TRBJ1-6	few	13	CASSYPPNSPLHF	TGTGCCAGCAGTTACCCTCCGAATTCACCCCTCCACTTT
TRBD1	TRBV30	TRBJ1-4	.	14	CAWSAGTVIEKLFF	TGTGCCTGGAGTGCGGGGACAGTAATAGAAAAACTGTTTTTT
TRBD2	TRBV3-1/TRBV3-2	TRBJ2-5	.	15	CASSFRLAGEETQYF	TGTGCCAGCAGCTTCCGACTAGCGGGAGAAGAGACCCAGTACTTC
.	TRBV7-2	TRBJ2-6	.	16	CASSFSAVSGANVLTF	TGTGCCAGCAGCTTTTCCGCGGTCTCTGGGGCCAACGTCCTGACTTTC
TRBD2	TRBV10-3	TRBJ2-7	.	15	CAISDLSGEYYEQYF	TGTGCCATCAGTGACCTTAGCGGGGAATACTACGAGCAGTACTTC
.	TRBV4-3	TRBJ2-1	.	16	CASSPRITRVMHEQFF	TGCGCCAGCAGCCCCCGGATCACTAGAGTTATGCATGAGCAGTTCTTC
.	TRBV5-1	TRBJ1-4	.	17	CASSSHPGLGSNEKLFF	TGCGCCAGCAGCTCCCACCCGGGGTTGGGGTCTAATGAAAAACTGTTTTTT
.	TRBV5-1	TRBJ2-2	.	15	CASSLEGQLTGELFF	TGCGCCAGCAGCTTGGAGGGACAACTCACCGGGGAGCTGTTTTTT
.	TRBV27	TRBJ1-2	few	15	CASSLSGGINYGYTF	TGTGCCAGCAGTTTATCGGGGGGAATTAACTATGGCTACACCTTC
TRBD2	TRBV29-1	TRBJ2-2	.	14	CSVVSGRGTGELFF	TGCAGCGTTGTTAGCGGGAGAGGTACCGGGGAGCTGTTTTTT
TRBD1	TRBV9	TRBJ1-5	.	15	CASSVEGGNNQPQHF	TGTGCCAGCAGCGTAGAAGGGGGCAACAATCAGCCCCAGCATTTT
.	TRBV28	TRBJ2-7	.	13	CASSPTGPYEQYF	TGTGCCAGCAGCCCGACAGGACCCTACGAGCAGTACTTC
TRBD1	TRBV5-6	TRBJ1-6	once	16	CASSSSQGAWSSPLHF	TGTGCCAGCAGCAGCTCACAGGGGGCATGGAGTTCACCCCTCCACTTT
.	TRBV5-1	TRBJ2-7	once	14	CASSTAPGSYEQYF	TGCGCCAGCAGCACCGCGCCTGGCTCCTACGAGCAGTACTTC
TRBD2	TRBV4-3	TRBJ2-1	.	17	CASSQTSGVTSYNEQFF	TGCGCCAGCAGCCAAACTAGCGGGGTTACCTCCTACAATGAGCAGTTCTTC
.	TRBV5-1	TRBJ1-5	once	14	CASSLEGTYQPQHF	TGCGCCAGCAGCTTGGAGGGGACTTATCAGCCCCAGCATTTT
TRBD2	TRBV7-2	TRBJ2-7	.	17	CASSLLGDYPFSYEQYF	TGTGCCAGCAGCTTACTGGGGGACTACCCCTTCTCCTACGAGCAGTACTTC
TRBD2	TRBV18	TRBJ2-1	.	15	CASSPTLAEYNEQFF	TGTGCCAGCTCACCAACTCTAGCGGAGTACAATGAGCAGTTCTTC
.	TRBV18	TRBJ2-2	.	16	CASSLSGRAAAGELFF	TGTGCCAGCTCACTGAGCGGAAGGGCGGCTGCCGGGGAGCTGTTTTTT
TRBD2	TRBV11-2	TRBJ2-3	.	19	CASSLTRGGRLSSTDTQYF	TGTGCCAGCAGCTTAACCCGTGGCGGGAGACTGTCTAGCACAGATACGCAGTATTTT
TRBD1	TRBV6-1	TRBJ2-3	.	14	CATRDRGGTDTQYF	TGTGCCACTCGGGACAGGGGAGGCACAGATACGCAGTATTTT